Sequencing of this TCR beta chain was carried out in a study of T cells in narcolepsy. Libraries were prepared by immunoSEQ multiplex PCR; TCRdb keeps only in-frame clonotypes and omits some of them. The sample includes tens of thousands of clones, more than 65% of them seen just once. Germline V CDR1 and CDR2: SGDLS, YYNGEE. After removal of 4 bases from V and 0 bases from J, the junction contained 9 bases not matched to a gene. The CDR3 is 17 residues long. The receptor comes from a human donor in good health. This sequence joins TRBV9 and TRBJ2-7; 11 bases match TRBD2. The sample was memory (CD45RA-) CD4+ T cells from blood. CDR3 amino acids: CASSPRSSGGSSYEQYF. The DNA of the CDR3 is TGTGCCAGCAGCCCCCGATCTAGCGGGGGGAGCTCCTACGAGCAGTACTTC.